This T cell receptor beta chain originates from a study of shared clonotypes between healthy human individuals. Germline V gene data show CDR1 as SEHNR and CDR2 as FQNEAQ (reference sequence). The CDR3 loop spans 15 amino acids. V trimming: 6 bases; J trimming: 4 bases; junction bases outside the gene matches: 8. Cells designated naive CD8 were CD45RO-negative and were positively selected for CCR7, with terminally differentiated effector memory CD45RA+ cells excluded. The repertoire was sequenced with immunoSEQ multiplex PCR; TCRdb's copy has only in-frame clones and lacks some. The sample lists about 2,200,000 clones; 93% were seen once.

The source of this sequence is a man between 18 and 29 years old in good health. Some clones in this sample may be carry-over from other donors' samples. The V and J genes are TRBV7-9 and TRBJ2-1, with 8 bases identical to TRBD2. The sample consisted of naive CD8+ T cells from PBMCs. The CDR3 is CASRPLAGRYNEQFF. The CDR3 DNA reads as TGTGCCAGCAGACCCCTAGCGGGCCGGTACAATGAGCAGTTCTTC.